These 14 T cell receptor beta chains originate from one sample sequenced in a study of T-cell reconstitution after alpha-beta-depleted transplantation in children. As it was prepared, the TCRbeta library received unique molecular identifiers. TCRdb redid the calling of the PCR reads with MiXCR, one entry per CDR3 protein. The top ten clones hold 5.1% of a sample with about 230,000 distinct CDR3 sequences, around 8.9% of them seen once. Sequencing used PBMCs from the stem cell graft donor, obtained from the stem cell graft. These TCRs come from a human donor who donated a stem cell graft to a child with SCID.

This clonotype was recorded many times. The rearrangement joins TRBV20-1 to TRBJ1-2; 10 bases align to TRBD1. The junction had 7 bases not matched to a gene; V was cut back by 4 bases and J by 5 bases. From germline, CDR1 is DFQATT and CDR2 SNEGSKA (reference sequence). CDR3 length: 14 residues. The CDR3 DNA follows: TGCAGTGCTACCCAACGGACAGGGGGGTATGGCTACACCTTC. Translated, it gives CSATQRTGGYGYTF.

The table lists this clonotype with many counts. This sequence joins TRBV5-1 and TRBJ1-6; D is perhaps TRBD1 (6 bases). Trimming took off 4 bases at V and 4 bases at J, with 9 bases between the two ends. The CDR3 is made up of 14 amino acids. CDR1 and CDR2 (germline): SGHRS, YFSETQ. CDR3 amino acids: CASSEGQYNSPLHF. DNA of the CDR3: TGCGCCAGCAGCGAGGGACAATATAATTCACCCCTCCACTTT.

In this sample, this clonotype turned up many times. The V gene is TRBV4-1, the J gene TRBJ2-5; 10 nucleotides line up with TRBD2. This CDR3 is built from 16 residues. Germline V CDR1 and CDR2: MGHRA, YSYEKL. The V and J ends lost 1 base and 1 base, in that order; junction bases with no gene match: 3. CDR3 bases: TGCGCCAGCAGCCAAGTTAGCGGGGGGACCCAAGAGACCCAGTACTTC. Its translation is CASSQVSGGTQETQYF.

This clonotype was detected ten times or more. The V and J genes are TRBV20-1 and TRBJ2-7, with D tentatively TRBD1 or TRBD2 (5 bases each). From germline, CDR1 is DFQATT and CDR2 SNEGSKA (reference sequence). V was trimmed by 6 bases and J by 4 bases, leaving 16 bases between them. This CDR3 has 13 residues. The CDR3 sequence: CSARWVEGYEQYF. CDR3 nucleotide sequence: TGCAGTGCAAGATGGGTCGAGGGGTACGAGCAGTACTTC.

At least ten counts were recorded for this clonotype. V usage is TRBV5-1 and J usage is TRBJ2-6, with a weak D call TRBD2 (6 bases). Germline lookup yields CDR1 SGHRS and CDR2 YFSETQ. Trimming took off 4 bases at V and 2 bases at J, with 10 bases between the two ends. The CDR3 has 15 amino acids. The CDR3 protein is CASSTTGAGANVLTF. The DNA for the CDR3 is TGCGCCAGCAGCACCACGGGGGCTGGGGCCAACGTCCTGACTTTC. The full variable domain, in which reference TRBV5-1 and TRBJ2-6 provide the parts outside the CDR3, is KAGVTQTPRYLIKTRGQQVTLSCSPISGHRSVSWYQQTPGQGLQFLFEYFSETQRNKGNFPGRFSGRQFSNSRSEMNVSTLELGDSALYLCASSTTGAGANVLTFGAGSRLTVL.

The sample holds many counts of this clonotype. The chain employs TRBV20-1 and TRBJ2-7; 9 bases match TRBD2. CDR3 length: 14 amino acids. The V segment lost 6 bases and the J segment 2 bases; nucleotides outside the gene matches: 8. From germline, CDR1 is DFQATT and CDR2 SNEGSKA (reference sequence). CDR3 in DNA: TGCAGTGCCGTGCTAGCGGGGCTCCCCTACGAGCAGTACTTC. Residues: CSAVLAGLPYEQYF.

This clonotype has ten or more counts. The chain is built from TRBV27 and TRBJ2-4, with D tentatively TRBD1 or TRBD2 (5 bases each). Trimming left V 10 bases short and J 0 bases short, with 10 bases between. This CDR3 is 13 amino acids long. CDR1 and CDR2 (germline): MNHEY, SMNVEV (reference sequence). CDR3 residues: CATGTLAKNIQYF. In DNA form, the CDR3 reads TGTGCCACCGGGACCTTAGCCAAAAACATTCAGTACTTC.

This clonotype was detected many times. The chain carries TRBV12-3 or TRBV12-4 and TRBJ2-1; 7 bases align to TRBD1. The V gene end was trimmed by 6 bases and the J gene end by 0 bases; junction bases not matched to a gene: 5. The length of the CDR3 is 15 residues. The CDR3 DNA reads as TGTGCCAGCAGCCCGACAGGGAGCTCCTACAATGAGCAGTTCTTC. Its translation: CASSPTGSSYNEQFF.

The chain has TRBV5-4 and TRBJ2-3, with 13 nucleotides matching TRBD2. The J segment lost 2 bases and the V segment lost 4 bases, leaving 10 bases of the junction unmatched. CDR3 length: 18 residues. From germline, CDR1 is SGHNT and CDR2 YYREEE (reference sequence). The CDR3 nucleotides are TGTGCCAGCAGCAAACCGGGACTAGCGGGACAGGTCACAGATACGCAGTATTTT. It encodes CASSKPGLAGQVTDTQYF.

This clonotype has at least ten counts. The rearrangement uses TRBV20-1 and TRBJ2-1; D unresolved. Trimming stripped 5 bases from V and 10 bases from J, with 21 bases between. The CDR3 has 14 residues. Germline CDR1 reads DFQATT; CDR2 reads SNEGSKA (reference sequence). CDR3 in amino acids: CSAPPTTLSREQFF. The CDR3 nucleotides are TGCAGTGCTCCACCGACAACCCTTAGCCGCGAGCAGTTCTTC.

This clonotype appeared many times. The CDR3 loop reads CASSWTSGRTDTQYF. CDR3 in DNA: TGTGCCAGCAGTTGGACTAGCGGCCGCACAGATACGCAGTATTTT. J is TRBJ2-3 and V is TRBV6-2 or TRBV6-3; 10 nucleotides line up with TRBD2. CDR1 MNHEY and CDR2 SVGEGT come from the germline V gene. Trimming took 4 bases from V and 1 from J; bases not matched to a gene: 2. The CDR3 has 15 residues.

This clonotype was seen at least ten times. This chain uses TRBV27 with TRBJ2-7, with TRBD1 as a possible D gene (5 bases). The V gene's germline CDR1 is MNHEY and CDR2 SMNVEV (reference sequence). The CDR3 has 14 amino acids. V shed 4 bases and J shed 0 bases, with 10 bases lying between them. As DNA, the CDR3 is TGTGCCAGCAGTTCGACAGCCATCTCCTACGAGCAGTACTTC. It encodes CASSSTAISYEQYF.

The rearrangement uses TRBV19 and TRBJ2-1; 10 bases map to TRBD1. The CDR3 is made up of 16 amino acids. Germline CDR1 reads LNHDA; CDR2 reads SQIVND (reference sequence). Trimming removed 7 bases from V and 6 bases from J; junction bases left unmatched: 12. CDR3 loop: CASTTAGQGSPNEQFF. The CDR3 region has the DNA TGTGCCAGTACCACCGCGGGACAGGGGTCCCCCAATGAGCAGTTCTTC.

Regarding this clonotype: A much larger clone differs from this one at a single base, so this may be a read error. The CDR3 does not close with the conserved phenylalanine or tryptophan, likely indicating a read error. The V call is TRBV12-3 or TRBV12-4, the J call TRBJ2-5; D may be TRBD1 (6 bases). Trimming left V 6 bases short and J 4 bases short, with 15 bases between. This CDR3 has 14 residues. DNA for the CDR3: TGTGCCAGCAGACATGCCGGGACAAGAGAGACCCAGTACTTA. It is translated as CASRHAGTRETQYL.